This T cell receptor (beta chain) was retrieved from a study of blood T cell repertoires in COVID-19. Study-wide background: The United States, Italy and Spain provided the acute and convalescent COVID-19 samples. PBMCs, B-cell-depleted T cells, or T cells were the source of the cDNA or gDNA that made up the material.

This clone was observed once. Under the authors' procedure: Reference gene primers were amplified, and this amplification served to estimate nucleated cell counts. TCRdb keeps only in-frame clones here, not all; method: immunoSEQ multiplex PCR. V and J calls and clone size are copied from that table; D and trimming were computed from the DNA. Of some 200,000 clones listed, around 89% are singletons. The CDR3 spans 16 residues. Germline lookup yields CDR1 SEHNR and CDR2 FQNEAQ (reference sequence). V was clipped by 5 bases and J by 0 bases; unmatched bases: 6. The sequence came from a woman in her 40s with acute or convalescent COVID-19. The chain recombines TRBV7-9 with TRBJ2-1, with 8 positions matching TRBD2. The source material was peripheral blood. The CDR3 reads CASSPIGGASYNEQFF. CDR3 DNA sequence: TGTGCCAGCAGCCCCATCGGGGGGGCCTCCTACAATGAGCAGTTCTTC.